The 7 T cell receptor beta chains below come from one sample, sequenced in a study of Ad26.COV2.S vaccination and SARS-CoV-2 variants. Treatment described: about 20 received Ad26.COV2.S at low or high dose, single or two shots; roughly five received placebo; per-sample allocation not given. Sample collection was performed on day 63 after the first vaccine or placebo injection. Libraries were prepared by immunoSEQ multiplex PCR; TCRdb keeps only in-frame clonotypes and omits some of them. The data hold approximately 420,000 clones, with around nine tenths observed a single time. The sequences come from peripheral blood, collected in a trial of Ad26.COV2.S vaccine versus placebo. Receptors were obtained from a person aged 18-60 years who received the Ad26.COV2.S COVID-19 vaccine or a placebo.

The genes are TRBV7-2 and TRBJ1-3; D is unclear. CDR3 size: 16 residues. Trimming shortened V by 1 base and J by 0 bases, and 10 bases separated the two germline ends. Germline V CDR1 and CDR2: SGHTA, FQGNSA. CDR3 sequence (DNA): TGTGCCAGCAGCTTAGTTGGGCGGGCCTCTGGAAACACCATATATTTT. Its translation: CASSLVGRASGNTIYF. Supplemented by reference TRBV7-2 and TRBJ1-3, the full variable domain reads GAGVSQSPSNKVTEKGKDVELRCDPISGHTALYWYRQSLGQGLEFLIYFQGNSAPDKSGLPSDRFSAERTGGSVSTLTIQRTQQEDSAVYLCASSLVGRASGNTIYFGEGSWLTVV.

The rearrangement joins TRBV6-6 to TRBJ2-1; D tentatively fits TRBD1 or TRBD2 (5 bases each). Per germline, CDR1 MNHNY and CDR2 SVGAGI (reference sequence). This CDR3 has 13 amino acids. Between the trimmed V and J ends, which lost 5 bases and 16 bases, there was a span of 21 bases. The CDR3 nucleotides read TGTGCCAGCAGTACCCTTGGGACCCAAATCTTATTCTTC. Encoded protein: CASSTLGTQILFF.

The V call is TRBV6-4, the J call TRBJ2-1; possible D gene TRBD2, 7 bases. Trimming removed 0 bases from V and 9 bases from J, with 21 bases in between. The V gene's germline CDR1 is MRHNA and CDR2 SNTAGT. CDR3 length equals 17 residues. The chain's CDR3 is CASSDSNKKGGGGEQFF. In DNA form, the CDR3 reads TGTGCCAGCAGTGACTCGAACAAGAAGGGAGGGGGTGGTGAGCAGTTCTTC.

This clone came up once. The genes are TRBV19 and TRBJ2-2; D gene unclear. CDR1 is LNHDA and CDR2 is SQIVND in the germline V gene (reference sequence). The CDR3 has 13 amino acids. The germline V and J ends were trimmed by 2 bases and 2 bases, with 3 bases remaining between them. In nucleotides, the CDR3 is TGTGCCAGTAGTATACCCAACACCGGGGAGCTGTTTTTT. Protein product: CASSIPNTGELFF.

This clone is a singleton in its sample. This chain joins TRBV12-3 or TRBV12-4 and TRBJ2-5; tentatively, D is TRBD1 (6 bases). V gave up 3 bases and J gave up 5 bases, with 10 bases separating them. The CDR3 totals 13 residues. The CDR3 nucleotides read TGTGCCAGCAGTTTGATACAGGGTGAGACCCAGTACTTC. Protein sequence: CASSLIQGETQYF.

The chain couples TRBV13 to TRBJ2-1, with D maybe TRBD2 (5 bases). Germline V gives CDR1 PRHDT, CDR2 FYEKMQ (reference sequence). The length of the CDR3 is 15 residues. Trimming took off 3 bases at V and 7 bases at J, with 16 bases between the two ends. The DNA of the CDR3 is TGTGCCAGCAGCTTCGTAAAAGACGGGGTTAATGAGCAGTTCTTC. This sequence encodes CASSFVKDGVNEQFF.

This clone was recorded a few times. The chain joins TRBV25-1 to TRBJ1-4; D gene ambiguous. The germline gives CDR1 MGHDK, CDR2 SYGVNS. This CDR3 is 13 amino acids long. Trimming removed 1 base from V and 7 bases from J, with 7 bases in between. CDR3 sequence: CASSEFLGEKLFF. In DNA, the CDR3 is TGTGCCAGCAGTGAATTCCTAGGTGAAAAACTGTTTTTT.